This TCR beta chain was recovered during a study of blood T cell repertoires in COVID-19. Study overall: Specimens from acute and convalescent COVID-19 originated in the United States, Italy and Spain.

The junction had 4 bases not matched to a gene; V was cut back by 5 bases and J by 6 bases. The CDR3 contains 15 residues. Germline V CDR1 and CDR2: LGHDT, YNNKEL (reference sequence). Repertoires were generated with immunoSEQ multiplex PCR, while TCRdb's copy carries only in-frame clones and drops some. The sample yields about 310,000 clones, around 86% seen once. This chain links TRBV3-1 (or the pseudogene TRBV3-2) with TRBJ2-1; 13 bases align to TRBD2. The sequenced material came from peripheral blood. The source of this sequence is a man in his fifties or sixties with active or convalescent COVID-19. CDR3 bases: TGTGCCAGCAGCTGGACTAGCGGGAGTATCAATGAGCAGTTCTTC. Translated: CASSWTSGSINEQFF.